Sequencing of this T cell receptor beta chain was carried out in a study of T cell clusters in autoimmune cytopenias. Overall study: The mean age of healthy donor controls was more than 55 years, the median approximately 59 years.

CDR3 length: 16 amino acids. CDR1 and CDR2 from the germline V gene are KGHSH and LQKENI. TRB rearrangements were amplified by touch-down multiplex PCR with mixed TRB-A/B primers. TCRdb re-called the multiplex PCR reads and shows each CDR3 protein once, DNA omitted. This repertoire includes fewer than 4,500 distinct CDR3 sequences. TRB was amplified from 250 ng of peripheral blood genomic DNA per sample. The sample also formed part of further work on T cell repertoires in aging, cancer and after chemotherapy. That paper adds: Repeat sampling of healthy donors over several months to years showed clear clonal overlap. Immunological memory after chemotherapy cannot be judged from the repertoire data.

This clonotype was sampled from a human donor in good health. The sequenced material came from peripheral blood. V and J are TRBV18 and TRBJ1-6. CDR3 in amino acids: CASSGESSSYNSPLHF.